Sequencing of this T cell receptor (beta chain) was carried out in a study of T-cell memory formation after mild COVID-19. Study findings and constraints: Prior to infection, memory already included some responding clones, suggesting cross-reactive memory joined.

From germline, CDR1 is SGHRS and CDR2 YFSETQ. V shed 2 bases and J shed 4 bases, with 12 bases lying between them. The CDR3 runs 15 residues. One entry per CDR3 protein results from TCRdb running MiXCR on the 5' RACE reads. The sample shows around 320,000 distinct CDR3 sequences, just under 20% of them seen only once. With regard to this clonotype: The antigen is not known.

The sequence came from a man between 18 and 29 years old who had mild COVID-19 (a few samples of this study predate the infection). Cell type and time point are not known. Sequencing was performed on PBMCs or a T cell subset sorted from them (not recorded which). This chain uses TRBV5-1 with TRBJ1-4; possibly TRBD1 for D (5 bases). CDR3 sequence (DNA): TGCGCCAGCAGCTTCTACGGGGCAGTTAATGAAAAACTGTTTTTT. This codes for CASSFYGAVNEKLFF.